The T cell receptor (beta chain) under discussion was sequenced for a study of cytomegalovirus exposure and HLA in healthy donors. The study drew the donors from its roughly 110-subject validation cohort, separate from the approximately 700-subject first cohort. As regards this clone: Its antigen is undetermined.

Points from the study as a whole: The study designated about 160 TCR beta chains cytomegalovirus-associated.

Produced via immunoSEQ multiplex PCR; TCRdb's table is partial and in-frame only. The sample lists tens of thousands of clones; more than 80% were seen once. The CDR3 has 15 amino acids. Germline lookup yields CDR1 SGHAT and CDR2 FQNNGV. V was trimmed by 1 base and J by 4 bases, leaving 11 bases between them. This chain uses TRBV11-2 with TRBJ2-1, with a tentative D call TRBD2 (5 bases). Sequenced sample: PBMCs. The clonotype originates from a man younger than 35 in good health and CMV-seronegative. The CDR3 DNA is TGTGCCAGCAGCTTAGTCGGGATAGGGTACAATGAGCAGTTCTTC. This encodes CASSLVGIGYNEQFF.